This T cell receptor beta chain is from a study of blood T cell repertoires in COVID-19. The length of the CDR3 is 14 residues. Trimming shortened V by 7 bases and J by 2 bases, and 15 bases separated the two germline ends. Germline lookup yields CDR1 SNHLY and CDR2 FYNNEI. Sequencing was performed with immunoSEQ multiplex PCR; in TCRdb, only in-frame clones are kept and a portion is missing. The sample carries approximately 130,000 clones, roughly four fifths recorded once. This clone has more than one count but fewer than ten. Participant-given clinical history determined each cohort assignment. The chain joins TRBV2 to TRBJ2-7; possible D gene TRBD1, 6 bases. The specimen was PBMCs or T cells enriched from blood (not recorded which). The receptor was isolated from a man between 25 and 39 years old who had recovered from COVID-19. The chain's CDR3 is CASTEGDGPYEQYF. Written as DNA, the CDR3 is TGTGCCAGCACCGAGGGGGACGGTCCCTACGAGCAGTACTTC.